This paragraph reports one TCR beta chain. The junction shows a germline mismatch at one end, possibly a read error. The data belong to a study of tumor and adjacent non-tumor tissue in lung cancer. RNA was extracted from bulk tissue without any cell sorting. The normal lung tissue was taken more than 3 cm from the tumor edge. Three rounds of nested PCR, following a modified ARM-PCR protocol, produced the TCRbeta library. Using its own MiXCR run on the multiplex PCR reads, TCRdb lists one record per CDR3 protein. The sample has 40,000 to 50,000 distinct CDR3 sequences, more than 55% seen once. The CDR3 contains 19 residues. Germline CDR1 MNHNS, CDR2 SASEGT.

The chain carries TRBV6-1 and TRBJ2-2; D possibly matches TRBD1 or TRBD2 (6 bases each). The TCR originated in a woman aged 70 to 79 with non-small cell lung cancer. The sample taken for sequencing was distant non-tumor lung tissue. The CDR3 sequence: CASSGTWSRTDDNTGGLFF. The CDR3 bases are TGTGCCAGCAGTGGAACTTGGTCGAGGACAGACGATAACACCGGGGGGCTGTTTTTT.